This T cell receptor beta chain was profiled in a study of vaccination effects on CD4 cells after COVID-19. Study-wide results and caveats: Clones arising from infection and from vaccination showed marked clonal contraction late after vaccination. Healthy vaccinees' vaccine-induced clones included only 1 of 255 that recognized common cold coronaviruses.

A word on this clone: Its antigen remains unidentified.

Within the ViraFEST assay, antigen-specific CD4+ T cells underwent expansion with viral peptide pools prior to sequencing. Following 10 days of culture, CD4+ T cells were isolated. Vaccine administered to participants consisted of two doses of either BNT162b2 or mRNA-1273. Researchers reported culturing approximately 2.2 million PBMC in each well, adding 10 IU/ml IL-2 and 10 ug/ml peptides. Both day 3 and day 7 saw half the medium replaced with IL-2 medium. J gave up 5 bases and V 3 bases, and 8 bases lay outside the gene matches. The CDR3 spans 15 residues. Germline V gene data show CDR1 as ENHRY and CDR2 as SYGVKD. TCRdb's table, derived via immunoSEQ multiplex PCR, lists solely in-frame clones and lacks some. The data hold 27,000 or so clones, with approximately 83% observed a single time.

This material consisted of CD4+ T cells from PBMCs cultured with HCoV-NL63 spike peptides, taken after COVID-19 vaccination. This rearrangement joins TRBV10-3 to TRBJ2-5, with TRBD2 matching 8 bases. The TCR originated in a human donor who received a COVID-19 vaccine. Some clones in this sample may be carry-over from other donors' samples. The DNA for the CDR3 is TGTGCCATCAGTGAAGGAAGCGGGGGAGGGGAGACCCAGTACTTC. Protein sequence: CAISEGSGGGETQYF.